The source of this T cell receptor beta chain is a study of response to subunit inactivated influenza vaccine. TCRdb re-called the RT-PCR reads through MiXCR, storing one row per CDR3 protein. There are hundreds of thousands of distinct CDR3 sequences in the sample; approximately 20% occur only once, and 10% lies in the top ten. V lost 1 base to trimming and J lost 1 base, with 5 bases between them. CDR1 SGHTA and CDR2 FQGNSA come from the germline V gene. CDR3 length: 15 amino acids. The sequence came from a man in his fifties or sixties who received an inactivated influenza vaccine. This specimen was PBMCs from blood, taken approximately 20 months after vaccination. The chain couples TRBV7-2 to TRBJ2-6, with D uncertain. For the CDR3, the DNA is TGTGCCAGCAGCTTAGACGGATCTGGGGCCAACGTCCTGACTTTC. It translates to CASSLDGSGANVLTF.